This T cell receptor beta chain comes out of a study of T cells in Graves' hyperthyroidism and ophthalmopathy. Study-wide context: Blood from the periphery was taken at initial diagnosis, before any treatment.

This clonotype was found a few times. Its cognate antigen is unknown. Study outcomes and limitations: Among clonotypes expanded in thyroid above 0.001, most were also found in blood. From stable hyperthyroidism, ophthalmopathy was separated by a 13 V-J model.

The germline V gene has CDR1 WNHNN and CDR2 SYGVQD (reference sequence). The V end lost 8 bases, the J end lost 5 bases, and 15 bases lay between the germline ends. The CDR3 runs to 13 residues. Clinical Activity Scores of at least 3, NOSPECS grades of at least 4 and durations under 3 months characterized ophthalmopathy patients. There were TCR beta CDR3 regions amplified from RNA transcripts. A first-round RT-PCR of the TCR CDR3 used the HTBI primer set. Each CDR3 protein is one row after TCRdb ran MiXCR on the multiplex PCR reads. The table has 400,000 or so distinct CDR3 sequences, about 16% seen once; the top ten hold about 21%.

Sequenced sample: blood. The clonotype comes from a woman aged 55-69 years with Graves' ophthalmopathy. The chain is built from TRBV10-1 and TRBJ1-1; a possible D gene is TRBD1 (5 bases). This CDR3 is CASSAGTGTEAFF. The CDR3 DNA reads TGCGCCAGCTCTGCTGGGACGGGTACTGAAGCTTTCTTT.